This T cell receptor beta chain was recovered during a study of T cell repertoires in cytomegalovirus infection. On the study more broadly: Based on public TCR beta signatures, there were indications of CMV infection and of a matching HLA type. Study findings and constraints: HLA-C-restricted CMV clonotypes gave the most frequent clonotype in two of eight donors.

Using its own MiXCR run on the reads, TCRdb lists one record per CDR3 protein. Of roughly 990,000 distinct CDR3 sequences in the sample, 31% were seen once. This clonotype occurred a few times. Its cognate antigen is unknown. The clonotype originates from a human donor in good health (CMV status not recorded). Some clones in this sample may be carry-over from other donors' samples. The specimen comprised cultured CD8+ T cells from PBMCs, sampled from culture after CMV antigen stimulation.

This chain's CDR3 is CASSLSMGGNEQFF. The CDR3, as DNA: TGTGCCAGCAGTTTATCGATGGGGGGGAATGAGCAGTTCTTC. V usage is TRBV27 and J usage is TRBJ2-1; 7 positions match TRBD2. CDR1 and CDR2 from the germline V gene are MNHEY and SMNVEV (reference sequence). The CDR3 loop spans 14 amino acids. Trimming cost V 0 bases and J 7 bases; bases outside gene matches: 3.